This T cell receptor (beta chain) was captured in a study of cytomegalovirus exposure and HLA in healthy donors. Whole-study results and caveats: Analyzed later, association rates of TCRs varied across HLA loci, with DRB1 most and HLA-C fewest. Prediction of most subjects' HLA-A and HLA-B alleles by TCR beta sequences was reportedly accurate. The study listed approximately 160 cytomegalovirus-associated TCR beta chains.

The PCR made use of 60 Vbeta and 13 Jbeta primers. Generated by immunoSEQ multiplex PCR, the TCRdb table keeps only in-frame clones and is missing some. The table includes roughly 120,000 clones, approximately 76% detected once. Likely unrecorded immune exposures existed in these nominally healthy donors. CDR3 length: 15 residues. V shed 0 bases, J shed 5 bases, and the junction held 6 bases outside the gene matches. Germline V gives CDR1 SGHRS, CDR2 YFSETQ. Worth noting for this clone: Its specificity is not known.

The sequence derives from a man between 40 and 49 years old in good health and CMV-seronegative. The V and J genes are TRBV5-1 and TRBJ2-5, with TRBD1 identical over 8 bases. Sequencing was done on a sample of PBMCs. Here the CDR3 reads CASSLGTGPRETQYF. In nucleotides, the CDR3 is TGCGCCAGCAGCTTGGGGACAGGGCCTAGGGAGACCCAGTACTTC.